One sample yielded the 22 T cell receptor beta chains listed below, sequenced in a study of cytomegalovirus exposure and HLA in healthy donors. PCR used 60 Vbeta primers and 13 Jbeta primers. Profiling relied on immunoSEQ multiplex PCR, and the TCRdb table lists in-frame clones only, not all of them. The data contain 150,000 or so clones, 60% to 80% of them singletons. Sequencing was done on a sample of PBMCs. These receptors all stem from a woman aged 40 to 50 in good health and CMV-seropositive.

The CDR3 protein is CASRSDSSGNTIYF. The CDR3 DNA is TGTGCCAGCCGGTCGGACAGCTCTGGAAACACCATATATTTT. This chain connects TRBV7-9 to TRBJ1-3, with D perhaps matching TRBD1 (6 bases). Germline CDR1 reads SEHNR; CDR2 reads FQNEAQ (reference sequence). The length of the CDR3 is 14 residues. V was clipped by 8 bases and J by 0 bases, with 11 bases between them.

The chain uses TRBV28 and TRBJ2-6; the D gene is possibly TRBD2 (5 bases). The V end was cut by 10 bases, the J end by 0 bases, with 19 bases between. Germline V gives CDR1 MDHEN, CDR2 SYDVKM. The CDR3 runs to 17 residues. CDR3 bases: TGTGCCATTTCCGGAGGACTTAAGAGCTCTGGGGCCAACGTCCTGACTTTC. It specifies CAISGGLKSSGANVLTF.

The chain employs TRBV18 and TRBJ2-3; 9 bases align to TRBD2. The junction had 3 bases not matched to a gene; V was cut back by 0 bases and J by 2 bases. The CDR3 length is 16 residues. Per germline, CDR1 KGHSH and CDR2 LQKENI. The CDR3 loop reads CASSPPGLAPTDTQYF. CDR3 coding DNA: TGTGCCAGCTCACCACCGGGACTAGCCCCCACAGATACGCAGTATTTT.

This chain uses TRBV7-6 with TRBJ1-1, with D perhaps TRBD1 (5 bases). Per germline, CDR1 SGHVS and CDR2 FNYEAQ. Trimming shortened V by 0 bases and J by 4 bases, and 18 bases separated the two germline ends. This CDR3 is built from 17 residues. The DNA of the CDR3 is TGTGCCAGCAGCTTAGCAGTTCGGGGGACCTTGGTCACTGAAGCTTTCTTT. Its translation: CASSLAVRGTLVTEAFF.

The rearrangement uses TRBV5-1 and TRBJ1-1; 8 bases line up with TRBD1. Germline values: CDR1 SGHRS, CDR2 YFSETQ. There are 13 residues in the CDR3. Trimming at V came to 5 bases and at J to 6 bases, leaving 6 bases not matched to a gene. This chain's CDR3 is CASRVDRGAEAFF. CDR3 DNA sequence: TGCGCCAGCAGAGTTGACAGGGGCGCTGAAGCTTTCTTT.

V gene TRBV5-1 combines with J gene TRBJ1-2; D ambiguous. CDR1 and CDR2 from the germline V gene are SGHRS and YFSETQ. V lost 5 bases to trimming and J lost 6 bases, with 14 bases between them. The CDR3 contains 13 residues. The CDR3 protein is CASSGQAPNGYTF. DNA for the CDR3: TGCGCCAGCAGTGGGCAGGCTCCAAATGGCTACACCTTC.

The rearrangement uses TRBV9 and TRBJ2-3, with 8 positions matching TRBD1. The germline V gene has CDR1 SGDLS and CDR2 YYNGEE. This CDR3 has 13 amino acids. The J segment lost 2 bases and the V segment lost 10 bases, leaving 6 bases of the junction unmatched. The CDR3 DNA is TGTGCCGGGGGGACAGGACTCACAGATACGCAGTATTTT. It translates to CAGGTGLTDTQYF. Drawing the rest from reference TRBV9 and TRBJ2-3, the complete variable domain is DSGVTQTPKHLITATGQRVTLRCSPRSGDLSVYWYQQSLDQGLQFLIQYYNGEERAKGNILERFSAQQFPDLHSELNLSSLELGDSALYFCAGGTGLTDTQYFGPGTRLTVL.

The chain joins TRBV29-1 to TRBJ1-2; 9 nucleotides line up with TRBD1. CDR3 size: 12 residues. V was pared by 6 bases and J by 6 bases, with 5 bases of the junction left unmatched. Germline values: CDR1 SQVTM, CDR2 ANQGSEA. CDR3 nucleotide sequence: TGCAGCGTCGAGGACAGGGGAGATGGCTACACCTTC. This sequence encodes CSVEDRGDGYTF. The entire variable domain, with the rest obtained from reference TRBV29-1 and TRBJ1-2, is as follows: SAVISQKPSRDICQRGTSLTIQCQVDSQVTMMFWYRQQPGQSLTLIATANQGSEATYESGFVIDKFPISRPNLTFSTLTVSNMSPEDSSIYLCSVEDRGDGYTFGSGTRLTVV.

This rearrangement joins TRBV19 to TRBJ1-2; D possibly corresponds to TRBD1 (6 bases). CDR3 length equals 14 residues. The germline V gene encodes CDR1 LNHDA and CDR2 SQIVND (reference sequence). V lost 6 bases and J lost 2, with 13 bases in between. CDR3 nucleotide sequence: TGTGCCAGTAGCCCGAGGACAGCAAACTATGGCTACACCTTC. Its translation: CASSPRTANYGYTF.

The V gene is TRBV5-4, the J gene TRBJ2-3; TRBD2 aligns across 12 bases. The CDR3 spans 16 residues. With V trimmed by 4 bases and J by 2 bases, 5 bases remained unmatched. CDR1 and CDR2 (germline): SGHNT, YYREEE (reference sequence). CDR3 protein: CASSMGLAGSTDTQYF. The CDR3 region has the DNA TGTGCCAGCAGCATGGGACTAGCGGGTTCCACAGATACGCAGTATTTT.

V usage is TRBV5-1 and J usage is TRBJ2-3; 8 bases agree with TRBD2. V shed 3 bases and J 2 bases; nucleotides not matched to a gene: 8. Germline V gene sequence: CDR1 SGHRS, CDR2 YFSETQ. This CDR3 contains 16 residues. The CDR3 sequence is CASSWGTSVSTDTQYF. The CDR3 nucleotides are TGCGCCAGCAGCTGGGGGACTAGTGTGTCCACAGATACGCAGTATTTT.

V usage is TRBV15 and J usage is TRBJ1-4; unclear D gene. Germline V gene lookup returns CDR1 LNHNV and CDR2 YYDKDF (reference sequence). V lost 0 bases and J lost 8, with 13 bases in between. The CDR3 covers 15 residues. For the CDR3, the DNA is TGTGCCACCAGCAGAGAAGACTGGGCGGGAGAAAAACTGTTTTTT. Protein: CATSREDWAGEKLFF.

This clone has more than one count but fewer than ten. The V call is TRBV27, the J call TRBJ1-1; weak D call: TRBD1 (5 bases). Looked up from germline, CDR1 is MNHEY and CDR2 is SMNVEV (reference sequence). Trimming took 2 bases from V and 4 from J, leaving 14 bases between them. The CDR3 is 15 residues long. The CDR3: CASSLTPGVGTEAFF. The CDR3 nucleotides are TGTGCCAGCAGTTTAACGCCGGGGGTAGGCACTGAAGCTTTCTTT.

The rearrangement uses TRBV7-2 and TRBJ1-5; D unclear. Germline loops: CDR1 SGHTA, CDR2 FQGNSA. V lost 1 base and J 5 bases, leaving 6 bases between the germline ends. The CDR3 totals 13 residues. In DNA, the CDR3 is TGTGCCAGCAGCTTAGTCGGTGATCAGCCCCAGCATTTT. This sequence encodes CASSLVGDQPQHF.

The genes are TRBV9 and TRBJ1-3, with D maybe TRBD1 (6 bases). The CDR3 totals 14 residues. The V end lost 4 bases, the J end lost 4 bases, and 12 bases lay between the germline ends. From germline, CDR1 is SGDLS and CDR2 YYNGEE. In DNA form, the CDR3 reads TGTGCCAGCAGCCTCCTGGGACAAGGAAACACCATATATTTT. The encoded protein is CASSLLGQGNTIYF.

J is TRBJ2-7 and V is TRBV5-4, with D tentatively TRBD2 (7 bases). The CDR3 consists of 14 residues. V was cut by 3 bases and J by 2 bases, with 12 bases left in between. Germline V gene lookup returns CDR1 SGHNT and CDR2 YYREEE (reference sequence). This CDR3 reads CASSSTGGPYEQYF. CDR3 in DNA: TGTGCCAGCAGCTCCACCGGGGGGCCCTACGAGCAGTACTTC.

The chain combines TRBV6-1 with TRBJ1-1; 9 bases agree with TRBD1. This CDR3 region has 13 residues. Germline loops: CDR1 MNHNS, CDR2 SASEGT. The V and J ends lost 7 bases and 9 bases, in that order; junction bases with no gene match: 9. CDR3 bases: TGTGCCAGCACCCAACGGGGACAGGGCAAAGCTTTCTTT. This gives the protein CASTQRGQGKAFF.

This clone was recorded only once. The CDR3 nucleotides read TGTGCCAGCAGTATCCGGGTCTCCTATGGCTACACCTTC. It specifies CASSIRVSYGYTF. The chain joins TRBV6-1 to TRBJ1-2, with unresolved D. CDR3 length: 13 amino acids. Germline values: CDR1 MNHNS, CDR2 SASEGT. V lost 5 bases and J 4 bases, leaving 11 bases between the germline ends.

This clone was seen more than once but under ten times. This chain joins TRBV4-2 and TRBJ1-5, with no clear D. V lost 0 bases, J lost 2 bases, and 8 bases lay in between. CDR1 and CDR2 from the germline V gene are LGHNA and YNFKEQ. The CDR3 is made up of 15 amino acids. The CDR3 protein is CASSQDRVGNQPQHF. CDR3 nucleotides: TGTGCCAGCAGCCAAGATCGGGTTGGCAATCAGCCCCAGCATTTT.

This clone was picked up one time. The V gene is TRBV19, the J gene TRBJ1-5, with 7 bases fitting TRBD1. CDR3 size: 15 residues. Per germline, CDR1 LNHDA and CDR2 SQIVND (reference sequence). V trimming: 9 bases; J trimming: 4 bases; junction bases outside the gene matches: 12. In nucleotides, the CDR3 is TGTGCCAGCAACCTCGGGACAGAGCAAAATCAGCCCCAGCATTTT. Translation gives CASNLGTEQNQPQHF.

This clone showed up just once. Other DNA sequences from this sample encode an identical CDR3 as well. The chain uses TRBV19 and TRBJ2-7; 8 nucleotides match TRBD1. Germline loops: CDR1 LNHDA, CDR2 SQIVND (reference sequence). V shed 5 bases and J 2 bases; nucleotides not matched to a gene: 8. There are 15 residues in the CDR3. CDR3 bases: TGTGCCAGTAGTCGGCGACAGGGGTCCACCTACGAGCAGTACTTC. It translates to CASSRRQGSTYEQYF. Full variable domain (missing parts from reference TRBV19 and TRBJ2-7): DGGITQSPKYLFRKEGQNVTLSCEQNLNHDAMYWYRQDPGQGLRLIYYSQIVNDFQKGDIAEGYSVSREKKESFPLTVTSAQKNPTAFYLCASSRRQGSTYEQYFGPGTRLTVT.

The CDR3 protein is CASSSGQGGEKLFF. The CDR3 nucleotides are TGTGCCAGCAGTAGTGGACAGGGAGGTGAAAAACTGTTTTTT. The V and J genes are TRBV6-1 and TRBJ1-4; 8 positions match TRBD1. Germline trimming cut 5 bases from V and 7 bases from J; bases unmatched to any gene: 6. Germline values: CDR1 MNHNS, CDR2 SASEGT. The length of the CDR3 is 14 residues.